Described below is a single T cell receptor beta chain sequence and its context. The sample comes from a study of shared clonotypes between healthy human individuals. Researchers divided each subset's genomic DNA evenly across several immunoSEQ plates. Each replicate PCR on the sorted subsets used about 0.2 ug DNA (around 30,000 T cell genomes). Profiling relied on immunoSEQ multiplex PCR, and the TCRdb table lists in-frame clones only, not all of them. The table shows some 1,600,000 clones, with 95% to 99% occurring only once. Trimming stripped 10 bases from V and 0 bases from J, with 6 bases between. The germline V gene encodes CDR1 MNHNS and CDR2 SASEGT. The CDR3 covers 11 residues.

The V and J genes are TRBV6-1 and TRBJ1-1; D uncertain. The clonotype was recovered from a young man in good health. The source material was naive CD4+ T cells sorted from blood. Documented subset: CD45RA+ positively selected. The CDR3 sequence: CATKMNTEAFF. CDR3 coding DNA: TGTGCCACCAAGATGAACACTGAAGCTTTCTTT.